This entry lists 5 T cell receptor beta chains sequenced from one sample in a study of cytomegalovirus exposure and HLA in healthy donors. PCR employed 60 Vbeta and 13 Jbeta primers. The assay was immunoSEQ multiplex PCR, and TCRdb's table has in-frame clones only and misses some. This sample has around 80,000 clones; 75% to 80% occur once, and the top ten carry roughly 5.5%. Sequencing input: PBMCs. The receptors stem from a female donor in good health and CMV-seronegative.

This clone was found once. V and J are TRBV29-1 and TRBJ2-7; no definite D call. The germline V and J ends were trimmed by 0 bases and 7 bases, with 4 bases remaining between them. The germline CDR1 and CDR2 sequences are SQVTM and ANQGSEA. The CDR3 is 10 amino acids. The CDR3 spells CSVEDREQYF. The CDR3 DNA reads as TGCAGCGTTGAAGATAGAGAGCAGTACTTC.

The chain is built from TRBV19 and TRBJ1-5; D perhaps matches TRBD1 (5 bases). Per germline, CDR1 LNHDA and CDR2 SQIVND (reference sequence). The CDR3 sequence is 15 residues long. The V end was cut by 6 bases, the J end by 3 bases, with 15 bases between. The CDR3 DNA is TGTGCCAGTAGGCGAGAACAGGACGCCAATCAGCCCCAGCATTTT. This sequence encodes CASRREQDANQPQHF.

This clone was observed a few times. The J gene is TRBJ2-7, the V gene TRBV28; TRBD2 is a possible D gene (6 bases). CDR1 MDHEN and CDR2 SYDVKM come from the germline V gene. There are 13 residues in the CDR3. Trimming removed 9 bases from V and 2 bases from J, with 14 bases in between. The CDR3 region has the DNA TGTGCCAGTTGGACTGGAGGGGCCTACGAGCAGTACTTC. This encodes CASWTGGAYEQYF.

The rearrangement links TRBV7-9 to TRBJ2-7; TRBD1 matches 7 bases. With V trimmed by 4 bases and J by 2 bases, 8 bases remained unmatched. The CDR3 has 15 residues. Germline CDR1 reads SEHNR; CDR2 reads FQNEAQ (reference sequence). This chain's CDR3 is CASSSTGQDTYEQYF. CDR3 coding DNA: TGTGCCAGCAGCTCCACCGGACAGGATACCTACGAGCAGTACTTC.

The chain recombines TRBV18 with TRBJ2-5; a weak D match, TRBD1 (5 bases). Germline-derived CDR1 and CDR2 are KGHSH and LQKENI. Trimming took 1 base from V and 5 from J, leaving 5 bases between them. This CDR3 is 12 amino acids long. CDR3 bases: TGTGCCAGCTCACCACGGGGCGAGACCCAGTACTTC. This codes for CASSPRGETQYF.